These T cell receptor beta chains were read from a single sample in a study of cytomegalovirus exposure and HLA in healthy donors. Clones were read by immunoSEQ multiplex PCR, and TCRdb kept only the in-frame ones, dropping some. Here the sample spans some 170,000 clones, about 82% being singletons. Sample: PBMCs. The receptors here all came from a woman in her 30s in good health and CMV-seropositive. CDR3s include the opening cysteine and the closing phenylalanine or tryptophan. Fields, in order: clone size, V gene, J gene, D gene, CDR3 DNA, CDR3 protein. A D gene is named only where the DNA matches it firmly. Expanded clones get a size class; other rows say once, few or many, or leave the size out.

abundance: few
v_gene: TRBV5-1
j_gene: TRBJ2-1
d_gene: .
CDR3nt: TGCGCCAGCAGCCCCCGGGGGGCTAGCCTAACAGATGAGCAGTTCTTC
CDR3aa: CASSPRGASLTDEQFF

abundance: .
v_gene: TRBV30
j_gene: TRBJ2-3
d_gene: .
CDR3nt: TGTGCCTGGAGTGGCGATAACACAGATACGCAGTATTTT
CDR3aa: CAWSGDNTDTQYF

abundance: few
v_gene: TRBV18
j_gene: TRBJ1-4
d_gene: TRBD1
CDR3nt: TGTGCCAGCTCAGCTGCACAGGGGGCGTCCGAAAAACTGTTTTTT
CDR3aa: CASSAAQGASEKLFF

abundance: .
v_gene: TRBV2
j_gene: TRBJ2-5
d_gene: .
CDR3nt: TGTGCCAGCAGTGGAGTTCAGTCTAGCGAGACCCAGTACTTC
CDR3aa: CASSGVQSSETQYF

abundance: .
v_gene: TRBV5-6
j_gene: TRBJ1-1
d_gene: .
CDR3nt: TGTGCCAGCAGCATCCAGGACTGGGACACTGAAGCTTTCTTT
CDR3aa: CASSIQDWDTEAFF

abundance: once
v_gene: TRBV19
j_gene: TRBJ1-1
d_gene: TRBD1
CDR3nt: TGTGCCAGTATCTACAGGGGGCCCAACACTGAAGCTTTCTTT
CDR3aa: CASIYRGPNTEAFF

abundance: .
v_gene: TRBV11-2
j_gene: TRBJ2-2
d_gene: .
CDR3nt: TGTGCCAGCAGCACAGGGTATGGGGCCGGGGAGCTGTTTTTT
CDR3aa: CASSTGYGAGELFF

abundance: .
v_gene: TRBV7-9
j_gene: TRBJ1-1
d_gene: .
CDR3nt: TGTGCCAGCCGTAGCCCAGAATTTAACACTGAAGCTTTCTTT
CDR3aa: CASRSPEFNTEAFF

abundance: .
v_gene: TRBV6-1
j_gene: TRBJ1-5
d_gene: TRBD1
CDR3nt: TGTGCCAGCAGTACCGGGACAGGGGGCAATCAGCCCCAGCATTTT
CDR3aa: CASSTGTGGNQPQHF

abundance: .
v_gene: TRBV15
j_gene: TRBJ1-2
d_gene: .
CDR3nt: TGTGCCACCAGCAGGGCAGGGCTCTTCTATGGCTACACCTTC
CDR3aa: CATSRAGLFYGYTF

abundance: .
v_gene: TRBV4-3
j_gene: TRBJ2-3
d_gene: TRBD2
CDR3nt: TGCGCCAGCAGCCAAGAAGTTTGGGGGGGGGTCCGCACAGATACGCAGTATTTT
CDR3aa: CASSQEVWGGVRTDTQYF

abundance: .
v_gene: TRBV9
j_gene: TRBJ2-7
d_gene: .
CDR3nt: TGTGCCAGCAGCGGTGGGGGCAGGACCTACGAGCAGTACTTC
CDR3aa: CASSGGGRTYEQYF

abundance: .
v_gene: TRBV4-3
j_gene: TRBJ1-5
d_gene: TRBD1
CDR3nt: TGCGCCAGCAGCCAAAACAGGGGGCCTTCGGGCAATCAGCCCCAGCATTTT
CDR3aa: CASSQNRGPSGNQPQHF

abundance: .
v_gene: TRBV4-3
j_gene: TRBJ2-3
d_gene: .
CDR3nt: TGCGCCAGCAGCCAAGTGAGGGGAGGTGAAACAGATACGCAGTATTTT
CDR3aa: CASSQVRGGETDTQYF

abundance: once
v_gene: TRBV5-6
j_gene: TRBJ1-3
d_gene: .
CDR3nt: TGTGCCAGCAGCTGGACTGCGGGAAACACCATATATTTT
CDR3aa: CASSWTAGNTIYF

abundance: once
v_gene: TRBV28
j_gene: TRBJ2-5
d_gene: .
CDR3nt: TGTGCCAGCAGTCCAGGGTCGAGCTTAGAGACCCAGTACTTC
CDR3aa: CASSPGSSLETQYF

abundance: few
v_gene: TRBV28
j_gene: TRBJ1-2
d_gene: .
CDR3nt: TGTGCCAGCAGTGGCGGGTTTTATGGCTACACCTTC
CDR3aa: CASSGGFYGYTF

abundance: once
v_gene: TRBV7-2
j_gene: TRBJ1-6
d_gene: .
CDR3nt: TGTGCCAGCGGGACAAACTATAATTCACCCCTCCACTTT
CDR3aa: CASGTNYNSPLHF

abundance: few
v_gene: TRBV4-1
j_gene: TRBJ2-1
d_gene: .
CDR3nt: TGCGCCAGCAGCCAGACGGACCGACTAGGGTTGGGTCTGGATGAGCAGTTCTTC
CDR3aa: CASSQTDRLGLGLDEQFF

abundance: .
v_gene: TRBV5-1
j_gene: TRBJ2-5
d_gene: .
CDR3nt: TGCGCCAGCAGCACAAAATCTCGGACAGCCCAAGAGACCCAGTACTTC
CDR3aa: CASSTKSRTAQETQYF

abundance: .
v_gene: TRBV9
j_gene: TRBJ2-7
d_gene: TRBD2
CDR3nt: TGTGCCAGCAGTGGGGGGGGTACCTACGAGCAGTACTTC
CDR3aa: CASSGGGTYEQYF

abundance: .
v_gene: TRBV5-1
j_gene: TRBJ1-6
d_gene: .
CDR3nt: TGCGCCAGCAGCGTAGGCGGGGGCGTCAATTCACCCCTCCACTTT
CDR3aa: CASSVGGGVNSPLHF

abundance: .
v_gene: TRBV7-3
j_gene: TRBJ1-2
d_gene: TRBD1
CDR3nt: TGTGCCAGCGGTCCCGGGACAGGCCCCTATGGCTACACCTTC
CDR3aa: CASGPGTGPYGYTF

abundance: few
v_gene: TRBV5-5
j_gene: TRBJ2-1
d_gene: TRBD1
CDR3nt: TGTGCCAGCACCTCGGGACAGCATTACAATGAGCAGTTCTTC
CDR3aa: CASTSGQHYNEQFF

abundance: .
v_gene: TRBV6-5
j_gene: TRBJ2-7
d_gene: .
CDR3nt: TGTGCCAGCAGCTTTCGGTTAAGCTCCTACGAGCAGTACTTC
CDR3aa: CASSFRLSSYEQYF

abundance: once
v_gene: TRBV5-4
j_gene: TRBJ2-5
d_gene: .
CDR3nt: TGTGCCAGCAGCTCCTACAGGGAAGAGACCCAGTACTTC
CDR3aa: CASSSYREETQYF

abundance: .
v_gene: TRBV5-5
j_gene: TRBJ1-1
d_gene: .
CDR3nt: TGTGCCAGCAGCTTGAGGGGGATGAACACTGAAGCTTTCTTT
CDR3aa: CASSLRGMNTEAFF

abundance: .
v_gene: TRBV6-6
j_gene: TRBJ2-1
d_gene: TRBD2
CDR3nt: TGTGCCAGCAGTTACCCTCTAGCGGGGGGGGTCAATGAGCAGTTCTTC
CDR3aa: CASSYPLAGGVNEQFF

abundance: .
v_gene: TRBV19
j_gene: TRBJ2-3
d_gene: .
CDR3nt: TGTGCCAGTCGCCGGGTTTCTAGCACAGATACGCAGTATTTT
CDR3aa: CASRRVSSTDTQYF